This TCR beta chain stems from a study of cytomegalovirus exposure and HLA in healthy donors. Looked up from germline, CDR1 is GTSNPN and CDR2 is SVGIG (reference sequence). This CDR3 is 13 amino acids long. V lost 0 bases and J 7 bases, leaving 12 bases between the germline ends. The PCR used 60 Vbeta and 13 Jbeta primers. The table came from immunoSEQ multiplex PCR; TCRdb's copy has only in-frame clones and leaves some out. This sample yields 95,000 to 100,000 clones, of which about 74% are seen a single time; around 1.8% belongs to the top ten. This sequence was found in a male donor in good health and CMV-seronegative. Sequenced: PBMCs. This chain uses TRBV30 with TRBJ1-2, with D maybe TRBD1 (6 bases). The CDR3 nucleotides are TGTGCCTGGAGTGTAGCGGGGGCGGTTGGCTACACCTTC. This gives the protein CAWSVAGAVGYTF.